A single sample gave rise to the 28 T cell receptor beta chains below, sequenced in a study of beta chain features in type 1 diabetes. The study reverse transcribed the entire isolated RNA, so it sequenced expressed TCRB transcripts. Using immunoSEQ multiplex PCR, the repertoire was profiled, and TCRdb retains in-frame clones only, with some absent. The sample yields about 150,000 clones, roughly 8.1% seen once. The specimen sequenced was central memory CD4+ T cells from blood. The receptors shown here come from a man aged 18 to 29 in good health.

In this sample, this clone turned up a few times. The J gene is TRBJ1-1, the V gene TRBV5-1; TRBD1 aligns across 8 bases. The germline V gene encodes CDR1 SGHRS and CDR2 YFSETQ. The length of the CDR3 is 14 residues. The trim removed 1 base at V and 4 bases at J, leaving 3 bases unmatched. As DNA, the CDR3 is TGCGCCAGCAGCTTGCAGGGGGCGACCACTGAAGCTTTCTTT. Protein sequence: CASSLQGATTEAFF.

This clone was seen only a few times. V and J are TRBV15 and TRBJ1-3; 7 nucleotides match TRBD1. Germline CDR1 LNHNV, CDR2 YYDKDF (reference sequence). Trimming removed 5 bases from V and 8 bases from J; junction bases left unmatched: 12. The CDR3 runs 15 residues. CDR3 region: CATSPRGQFGDTIYF. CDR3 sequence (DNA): TGTGCCACCAGCCCACGGGGACAGTTTGGGGACACCATATATTTT.

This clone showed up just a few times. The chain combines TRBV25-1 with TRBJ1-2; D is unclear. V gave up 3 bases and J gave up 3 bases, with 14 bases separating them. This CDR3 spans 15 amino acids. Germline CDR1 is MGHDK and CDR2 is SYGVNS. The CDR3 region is CASSDPAEGHYGYTF. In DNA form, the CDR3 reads TGTGCCAGCAGTGACCCAGCGGAGGGCCACTATGGCTACACCTTC.

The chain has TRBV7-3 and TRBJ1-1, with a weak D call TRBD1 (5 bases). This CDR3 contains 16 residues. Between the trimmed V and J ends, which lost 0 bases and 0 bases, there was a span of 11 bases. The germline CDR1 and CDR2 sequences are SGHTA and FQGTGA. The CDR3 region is CASSLTGGGLNTEAFF. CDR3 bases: TGTGCCAGCAGCTTAACTGGGGGAGGGCTGAACACTGAAGCTTTCTTT.

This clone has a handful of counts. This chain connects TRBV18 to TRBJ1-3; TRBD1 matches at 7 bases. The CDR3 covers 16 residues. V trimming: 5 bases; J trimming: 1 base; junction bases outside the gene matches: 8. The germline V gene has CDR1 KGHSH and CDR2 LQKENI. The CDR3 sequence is CASSSEYRGSGNTIYF. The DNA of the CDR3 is TGTGCCAGCTCATCAGAGTACAGGGGTTCTGGAAACACCATATATTTT.

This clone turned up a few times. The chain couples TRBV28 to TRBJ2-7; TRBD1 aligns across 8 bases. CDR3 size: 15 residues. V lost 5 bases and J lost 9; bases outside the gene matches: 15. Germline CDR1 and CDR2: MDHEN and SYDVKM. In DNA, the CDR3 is TGTGCCAGCAGTCTACCGGGACAGGTGGGCAGGGGGCAGTACTTC. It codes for CASSLPGQVGRGQYF. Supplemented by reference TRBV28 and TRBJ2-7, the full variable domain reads DVKVTQSSRYLVKRTGEKVFLECVQDMDHENMFWYRQDPGLGLRLIYFSYDVKMKEKGDIPEGYSVSREKKERFSLILESASTNQTSMYLCASSLPGQVGRGQYFGPGTRLTVT.

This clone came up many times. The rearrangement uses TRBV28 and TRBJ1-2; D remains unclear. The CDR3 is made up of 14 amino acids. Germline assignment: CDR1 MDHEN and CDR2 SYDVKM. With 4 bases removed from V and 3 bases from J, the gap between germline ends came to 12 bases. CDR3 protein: CASSSGSGDYGYTF. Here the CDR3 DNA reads TGTGCCAGCAGTTCCGGGAGTGGGGACTATGGCTACACCTTC.

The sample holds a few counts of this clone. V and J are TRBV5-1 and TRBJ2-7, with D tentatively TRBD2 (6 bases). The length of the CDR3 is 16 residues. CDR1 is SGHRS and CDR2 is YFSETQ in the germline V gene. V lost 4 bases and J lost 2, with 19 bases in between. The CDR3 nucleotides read TGCGCCAGCAGCCTAACAATAGCGGTCACAACCTACGAGCAGTACTTC. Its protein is CASSLTIAVTTYEQYF.

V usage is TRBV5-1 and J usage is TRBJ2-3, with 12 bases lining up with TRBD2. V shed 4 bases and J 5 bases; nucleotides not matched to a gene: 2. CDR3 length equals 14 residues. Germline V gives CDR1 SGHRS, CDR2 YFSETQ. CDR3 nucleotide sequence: TGCGCCAGCAGCAAGGGACTAGCGGGAGATACGCAGTATTTT. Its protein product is CASSKGLAGDTQYF. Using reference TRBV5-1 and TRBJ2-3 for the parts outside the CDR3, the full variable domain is KAGVTQTPRYLIKTRGQQVTLSCSPISGHRSVSWYQQTPGQGLQFLFEYFSETQRNKGNFPGRFSGRQFSNSRSEMNVSTLELGDSALYLCASSKGLAGDTQYFGPGTRLTVL.

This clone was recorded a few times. CDR3 residues: CASSVDYNTGELFF. The CDR3 DNA reads TGTGCCAGCAGCGTAGACTACAACACCGGGGAGCTGTTTTTT. This chain uses TRBV9 with TRBJ2-2; D gene unclear. CDR1 is SGDLS and CDR2 is YYNGEE in the germline V gene. V gave up 0 bases and J gave up 2 bases, with 5 bases separating them. The CDR3 runs 14 residues.

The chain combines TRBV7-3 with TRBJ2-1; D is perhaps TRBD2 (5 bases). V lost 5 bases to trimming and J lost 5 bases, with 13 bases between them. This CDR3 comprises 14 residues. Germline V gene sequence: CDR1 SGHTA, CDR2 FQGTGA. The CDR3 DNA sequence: TGTGCCAGCAGCGAATCCGGAGGAAACAATGAGCAGTTCTTC. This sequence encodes CASSESGGNNEQFF.

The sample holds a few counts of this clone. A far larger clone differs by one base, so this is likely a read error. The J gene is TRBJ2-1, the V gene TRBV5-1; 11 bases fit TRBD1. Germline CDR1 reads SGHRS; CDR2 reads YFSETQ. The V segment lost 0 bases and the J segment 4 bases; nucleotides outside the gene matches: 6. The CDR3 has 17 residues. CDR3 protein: CASSLEWGTGGYNEQFF. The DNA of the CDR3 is TGCGCCAGCAGCTTGGAGTGGGGGACAGGGGGATACAATGAGCAGTTCTTC. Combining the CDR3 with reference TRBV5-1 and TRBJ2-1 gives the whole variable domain KAGVTQTPRYLIKTRGQQVTLSCSPISGHRSVSWYQQTPGQGLQFLFEYFSETQRNKGNFPGRFSGRQFSNSRSEMNVSTLELGDSALYLCASSLEWGTGGYNEQFFGPGTRLTVL.

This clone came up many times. CDR3 loop: CASSPRQLSGANVLTF. The CDR3 region has the DNA TGTGCCAGCAGCCCACGACAGCTCTCTGGGGCCAACGTCCTGACTTTC. This rearrangement joins TRBV9 to TRBJ2-6; possible D gene TRBD1, 5 bases. With 4 bases removed from V and 0 bases from J, the gap between germline ends came to 11 bases. Germline V gene sequence: CDR1 SGDLS, CDR2 YYNGEE. This CDR3 is built from 16 residues.

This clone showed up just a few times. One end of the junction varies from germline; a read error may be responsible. The CDR3 DNA reads TGTGCCAGCACCTTACTAGCGGAGGGTGAGCAGTTCTTC. This translates into CASTLLAEGEQFF. The chain carries TRBV7-3 and TRBJ2-1; 8 nucleotides match TRBD2. CDR3 length: 13 amino acids. Germline values: CDR1 SGHTA, CDR2 FQGTGA.

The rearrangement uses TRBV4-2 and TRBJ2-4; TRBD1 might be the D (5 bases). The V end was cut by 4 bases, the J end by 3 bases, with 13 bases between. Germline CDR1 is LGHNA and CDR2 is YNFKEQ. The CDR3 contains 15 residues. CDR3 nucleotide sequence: TGTGCCAGCAGCCCTCAGGGTGTTGGCAAAAACATTCAGTACTTC. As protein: CASSPQGVGKNIQYF.

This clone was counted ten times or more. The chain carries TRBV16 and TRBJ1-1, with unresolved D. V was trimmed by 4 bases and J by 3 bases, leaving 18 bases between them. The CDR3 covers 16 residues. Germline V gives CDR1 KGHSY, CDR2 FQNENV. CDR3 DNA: TGTGCCAGCAGCCCGCACCTCGGGGTAAAACACACTGAAGCTTTCTTT. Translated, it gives CASSPHLGVKHTEAFF.

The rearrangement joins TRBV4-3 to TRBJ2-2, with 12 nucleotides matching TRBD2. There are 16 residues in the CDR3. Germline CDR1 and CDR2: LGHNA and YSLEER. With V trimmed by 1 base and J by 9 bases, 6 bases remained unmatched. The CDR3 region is CASSQAALAGGRELFF. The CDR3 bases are TGCGCCAGCAGCCAAGCGGCGCTAGCGGGGGGGCGGGAGCTGTTTTTT.

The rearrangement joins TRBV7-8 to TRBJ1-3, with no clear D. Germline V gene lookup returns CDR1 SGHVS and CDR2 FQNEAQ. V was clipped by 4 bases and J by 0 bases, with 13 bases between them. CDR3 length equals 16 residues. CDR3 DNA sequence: TGTGCCAGCAGCTCCCTTGTACCGAGCTCTGGAAACACCATATATTTT. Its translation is CASSSLVPSSGNTIYF.

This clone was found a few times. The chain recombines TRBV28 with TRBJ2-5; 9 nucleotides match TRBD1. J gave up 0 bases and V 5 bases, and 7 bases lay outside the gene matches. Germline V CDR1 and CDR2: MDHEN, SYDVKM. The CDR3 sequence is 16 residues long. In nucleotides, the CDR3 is TGTGCCAGCAGTCAATCCGGGACAGGGTACCAAGAGACCCAGTACTTC. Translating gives CASSQSGTGYQETQYF.

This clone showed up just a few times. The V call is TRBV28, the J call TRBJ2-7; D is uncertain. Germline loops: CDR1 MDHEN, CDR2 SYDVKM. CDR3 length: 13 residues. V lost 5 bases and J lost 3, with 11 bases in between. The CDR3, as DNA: TGTGCCAGCAGTGGTCCCCCGGGCTACGAGCAGTACTTC. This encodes CASSGPPGYEQYF.

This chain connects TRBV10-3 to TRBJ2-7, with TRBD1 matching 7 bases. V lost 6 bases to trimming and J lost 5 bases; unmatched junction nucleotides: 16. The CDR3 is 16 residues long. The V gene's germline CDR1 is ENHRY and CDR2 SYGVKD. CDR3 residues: CAIRPSSGGSIHEQYF. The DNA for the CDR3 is TGTGCCATCAGACCGAGTTCAGGGGGAAGTATCCACGAGCAGTACTTC.

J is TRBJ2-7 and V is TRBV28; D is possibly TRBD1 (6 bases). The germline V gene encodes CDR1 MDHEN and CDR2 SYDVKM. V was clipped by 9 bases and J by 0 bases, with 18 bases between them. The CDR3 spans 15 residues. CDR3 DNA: TGTGCCAGTAGGATATCCGGGACACACTCCTACGAGCAGTACTTC. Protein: CASRISGTHSYEQYF.

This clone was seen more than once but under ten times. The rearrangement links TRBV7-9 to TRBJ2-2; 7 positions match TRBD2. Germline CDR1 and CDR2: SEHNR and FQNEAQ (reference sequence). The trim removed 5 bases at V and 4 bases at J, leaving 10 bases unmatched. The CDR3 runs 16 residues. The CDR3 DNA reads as TGTGCCAGCAGCCCGGCGGGGGTAATCGGCACCGGGGAGCTGTTTTTT. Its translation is CASSPAGVIGTGELFF. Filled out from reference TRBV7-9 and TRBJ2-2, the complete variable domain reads DTGVSQNPRHKITKRGQNVTFRCDPISEHNRLYWYRQTLGQGPEFLTYFQNEAQLEKSRLLSDRFSAERPKGSFSTLEIQRTEQGDSAMYLCASSPAGVIGTGELFFGEGSRLTVL.

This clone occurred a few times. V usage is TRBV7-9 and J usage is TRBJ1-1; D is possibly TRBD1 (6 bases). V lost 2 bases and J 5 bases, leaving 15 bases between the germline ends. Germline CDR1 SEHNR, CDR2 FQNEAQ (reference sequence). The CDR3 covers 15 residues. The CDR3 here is CASSLQPGVGTEAFF. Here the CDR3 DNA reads TGTGCCAGCAGCTTACAACCAGGGGTGGGGACTGAAGCTTTCTTT.

CDR3 loop: CASSLGIGGQGTEAFF. The CDR3 DNA follows: TGTGCCAGCAGCTTAGGGATAGGGGGCCAAGGGACTGAAGCTTTCTTT. The V and J genes are TRBV7-2 and TRBJ1-1, with TRBD1 identical over 7 bases. This CDR3 is 16 amino acids long. Germline V CDR1 and CDR2: SGHTA, FQGNSA. V was clipped by 1 base and J by 5 bases; unmatched bases: 10.

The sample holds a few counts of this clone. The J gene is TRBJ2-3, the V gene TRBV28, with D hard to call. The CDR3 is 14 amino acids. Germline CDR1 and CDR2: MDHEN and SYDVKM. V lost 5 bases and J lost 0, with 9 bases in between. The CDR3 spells CASSPLPSTDTQYF. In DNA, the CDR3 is TGTGCCAGCAGTCCACTCCCTAGCACAGATACGCAGTATTTT.

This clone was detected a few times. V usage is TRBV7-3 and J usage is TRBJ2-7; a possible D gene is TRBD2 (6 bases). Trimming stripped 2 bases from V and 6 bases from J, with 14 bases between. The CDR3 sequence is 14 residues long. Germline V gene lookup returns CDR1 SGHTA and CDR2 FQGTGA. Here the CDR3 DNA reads TGTGCCAGCAGCTTAGATGGAGGGGCTGGCGAGCAGTACTTC. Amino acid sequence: CASSLDGGAGEQYF.

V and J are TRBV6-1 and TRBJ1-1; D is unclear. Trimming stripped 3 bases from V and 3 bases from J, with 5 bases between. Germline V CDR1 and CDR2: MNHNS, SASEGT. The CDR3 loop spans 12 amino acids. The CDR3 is CASSDRYTEAFF. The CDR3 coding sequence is TGTGCCAGCAGTGACAGATACACTGAAGCTTTCTTT.